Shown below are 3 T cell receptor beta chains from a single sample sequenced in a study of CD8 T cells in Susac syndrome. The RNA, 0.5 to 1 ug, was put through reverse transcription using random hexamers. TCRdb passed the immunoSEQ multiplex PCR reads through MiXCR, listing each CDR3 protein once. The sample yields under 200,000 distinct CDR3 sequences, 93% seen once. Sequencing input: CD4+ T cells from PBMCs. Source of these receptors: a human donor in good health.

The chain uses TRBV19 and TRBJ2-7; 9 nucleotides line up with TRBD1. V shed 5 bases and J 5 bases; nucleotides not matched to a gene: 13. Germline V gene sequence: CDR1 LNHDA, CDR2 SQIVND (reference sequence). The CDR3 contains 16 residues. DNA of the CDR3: TGTGCCAGTAGTCCCCAATCGGGACAGGGCGGCAACGAGCAGTACGTC. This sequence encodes CASSPQSGQGGNEQYV.

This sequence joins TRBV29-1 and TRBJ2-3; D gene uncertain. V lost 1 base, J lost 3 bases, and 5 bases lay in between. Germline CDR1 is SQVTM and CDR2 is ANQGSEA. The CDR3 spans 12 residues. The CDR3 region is CSVEGRTDTQYF. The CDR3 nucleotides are TGCAGCGTTGAAGGACGAACAGATACGCAGTATTTT.

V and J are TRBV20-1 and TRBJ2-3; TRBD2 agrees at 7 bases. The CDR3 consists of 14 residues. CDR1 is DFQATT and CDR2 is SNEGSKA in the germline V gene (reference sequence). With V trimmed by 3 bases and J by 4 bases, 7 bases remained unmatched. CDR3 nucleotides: TGCAGTGCTAGTATATCAGGGAGGGCAGATACGCAGTATTTT. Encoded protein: CSASISGRADTQYF.